The 18 T cell receptor beta chains below were found in one sample sequenced in a study of identical twins. TCRdb re-called the 5' RACE reads with MiXCR, one entry per CDR3 protein. This sample has around 960,000 distinct CDR3 sequences; over 9% occur once, and the top ten carry around 1.6%. The same sample was also studied in work on yellow fever vaccine responses in identical twins.

The sample comprised PBMCs. These receptors were taken from a woman younger than 35 in good health.

This clonotype was seen a few times. J is TRBJ2-7 and V is TRBV5-1; D ambiguous. V was cut by 1 base and J by 2 bases, with 10 bases left in between. Per germline, CDR1 SGHRS and CDR2 YFSETQ. The CDR3 is made up of 14 amino acids. This CDR3 is CASSLFAGAYEQYV. The CDR3 DNA follows: TGCGCCAGCAGCTTGTTCGCTGGGGCCTACGAGCAGTACGTC.

This clonotype was seen many times. This rearrangement joins TRBV7-8 to TRBJ2-2, with a weak D call TRBD1 (6 bases). CDR1 is SGHVS, CDR2 FQNEAQ, per germline. V dropped 2 bases and J dropped 2 bases, with 15 bases sitting between them. The CDR3 loop spans 17 amino acids. The DNA for the CDR3 is TGTGCCAGCAGCTTAATCAGGGGTTACTCAAACACCGGGGAGCTGTTTTTT. It translates to CASSLIRGYSNTGELFF.

This chain uses TRBV3-1 with TRBJ2-3; 10 bases are a match to TRBD2. The germline gives CDR1 LGHDT, CDR2 YNNKEL (reference sequence). The trim removed 2 bases at V and 7 bases at J, leaving 18 bases unmatched. CDR3 length: 19 amino acids. The CDR3 loop reads CASSQQVPSRLAGDYTQYF. The CDR3 DNA follows: TGTGCCAGCAGCCAACAAGTCCCCAGCCGACTAGCGGGCGATTATACGCAGTATTTT.

This clonotype appeared a few times. The chain couples TRBV27 to TRBJ2-3, with D perhaps TRBD1 (5 bases). V dropped 4 bases and J dropped 2 bases, with 16 bases sitting between them. Germline V CDR1 and CDR2: MNHEY, SMNVEV (reference sequence). The CDR3 spans 16 residues. The CDR3 DNA reads as TGTGCCAGCAGTTCAATTTTCGTGACAGACACAGATACGCAGTATTTT. It encodes CASSSIFVTDTDTQYF.

This chain connects TRBV11-2 to TRBJ2-3; no clear D gene. Trimming removed 4 bases from V and 9 bases from J, with 14 bases in between. The germline CDR1 and CDR2 sequences are SGHAT and FQNNGV. The CDR3 totals 13 residues. This CDR3 reads CASSSKAIETQYF. The CDR3 bases are TGTGCCAGCAGCTCGAAGGCGATAGAAACGCAGTATTTT.

This clonotype was seen ten or more times. This rearrangement joins TRBV3-1 to TRBJ1-3; 7 nucleotides agree with TRBD1. The CDR3 has 17 amino acids. CDR1 is LGHDT, CDR2 YNNKEL, per germline (reference sequence). The V gene end was trimmed by 1 base and the J gene end by 0 bases; junction bases not matched to a gene: 6. The CDR3 loop reads CASSQAGQFSSGNTIYF. The CDR3 bases are TGTGCCAGCAGCCAAGCGGGACAGTTTTCCTCTGGAAACACCATATATTTT.

The V gene is TRBV20-1, the J gene TRBJ2-1; D remains ambiguous. CDR1 DFQATT and CDR2 SNEGSKA come from the germline V gene (reference sequence). This CDR3 spans 17 amino acids. Trimming stripped 1 base from V and 5 bases from J, with 21 bases between. The CDR3 DNA follows: TGCAGTGCTAGAGTCCTCGGCCAGATTAAAAATCACAATGAGCAGTTCTTC. It specifies CSARVLGQIKNHNEQFF.

This clonotype appeared a few times. The chain couples TRBV6-2 or TRBV6-3 to TRBJ2-7, with a possible D match to TRBD1 (5 bases). This CDR3 region has 17 residues. Trimming left V 4 bases short and J 1 base short, with 20 bases between. Germline-derived CDR1 and CDR2 are MNHEY and SVGEGT. DNA of the CDR3: TGTGCCAGCAGTTCCCCCGTCGTGGGTGGGGCGTCCTACGAGCAGTACTTC. Translation gives CASSSPVVGGASYEQYF.

J is TRBJ2-1 and V is TRBV12-3 or TRBV12-4; D is possibly TRBD2 (5 bases). This CDR3 is built from 12 residues. Deletions cut 6 bases from V and 9 bases from J, with 12 bases between. The CDR3 DNA is TGTGCCAGCAGCTTCCCGAGGGCTGAGCAGTTCTTC. It encodes CASSFPRAEQFF.

The genes are TRBV11-3 and TRBJ1-3; D remains unclear. CDR3 length equals 14 residues. Trimming cost V 6 bases and J 0 bases, with 9 bases left between them. Germline assignment: CDR1 SGHNT and CDR2 YENEEA. CDR3 sequence: CASSHSISGNTIYF. The DNA of the CDR3 is TGTGCCAGCAGTCACAGCATCTCTGGAAACACCATATATTTT.

The chain uses TRBV6-1 and TRBJ1-5, with 7 bases fitting TRBD1. Germline CDR1 MNHNS, CDR2 SASEGT. The CDR3 spans 15 residues. J lost 2 bases, V lost 8 bases, and 9 bases had no gene match. The CDR3 DNA reads as TGTGCCAGCGCCCAGGGGGGGATTCGCAATCAGCCCCAGCATTTT. As protein: CASAQGGIRNQPQHF.

The chain combines TRBV7-8 with TRBJ2-5; D is possibly TRBD2 (6 bases). Deletions cut 3 bases from V and 2 bases from J, with 16 bases between. This CDR3 is built from 16 residues. CDR1 is SGHVS, CDR2 FQNEAQ, per germline. The CDR3 region has the DNA TGTGCCAGCAGCTTCCTTGGGGAGGCCCCTCAAGAGACCCAGTACTTC. Its protein is CASSFLGEAPQETQYF.

This clonotype has more than one count but fewer than ten. The V gene is TRBV19, the J gene TRBJ2-7; 7 bases agree with TRBD1. Per the germline V gene, CDR1 is LNHDA and CDR2 is SQIVND (reference sequence). The CDR3 covers 16 residues. The trim removed 8 bases at V and 7 bases at J, leaving 20 bases unmatched. CDR3 nucleotide sequence: TGTGCCAGTTCCCCTTTAACAGGGGCACTTTTGGGAGAGCAGTACTTC. Its translation: CASSPLTGALLGEQYF.

This sequence joins TRBV11-1 and TRBJ1-6; 7 nucleotides agree with TRBD1. The CDR3 has 18 amino acids. Germline V gene data show CDR1 as SGHAT and CDR2 as FQDESV (reference sequence). After removal of 7 bases from V and 6 bases from J, the junction contained 18 bases not matched to a gene. The CDR3 nucleotides read TGTGCCAGCACCGCCGTTCGGTCAGGGGGACAAATTAATTCACCCCTCCACTTT. Translation: CASTAVRSGGQINSPLHF.

Here the CDR3 DNA reads TGCAGCGTTGTACGAGGGGGGACAGGTCCTAACAATGAGCAGTTCTTC. This codes for CSVVRGGTGPNNEQFF. V and J are TRBV29-1 and TRBJ2-1, with 8 nucleotides matching TRBD1. The CDR3 loop spans 16 amino acids. The junction had 13 bases not matched to a gene; V was cut back by 4 bases and J by 5 bases. Germline V gene lookup returns CDR1 SQVTM and CDR2 ANQGSEA.

In its sample, this clonotype was seen many times. The chain couples TRBV10-3 to TRBJ1-1; D gene uncertain. Germline assignment: CDR1 ENHRY and CDR2 SYGVKD. CDR3 length: 12 amino acids. V lost 6 bases to trimming and J lost 11 bases, with 16 bases between them. The CDR3: CAIRERDDSAFF. The CDR3 region has the DNA TGTGCCATCAGGGAAAGGGATGATAGCGCTTTCTTT.

The rearrangement joins TRBV20-1 to TRBJ2-7; 7 bases agree with TRBD1. Germline CDR1 is DFQATT and CDR2 is SNEGSKA (reference sequence). The length of the CDR3 is 14 residues. V shed 3 bases, J shed 2 bases, and the junction held 7 bases outside the gene matches. Here the CDR3 DNA reads TGCAGTGCTAGCGTCCCGGGACAGACCTACGAGCAGTACTTC. It codes for CSASVPGQTYEQYF.

This chain joins TRBV18 and TRBJ1-5; 9 bases are shared with TRBD1. CDR3 length: 16 residues. Germline lookup yields CDR1 KGHSH and CDR2 LQKENI. V gave up 5 bases and J gave up 2 bases; unmatched junction bases: 7. In DNA form, the CDR3 reads TGTGCCAGCTCATCAACAGGGGGCGGCCGCAATCAGCCCCAGCATTTT. Translated, it gives CASSSTGGGRNQPQHF.